This TCR beta chain came from a study of shared clonotypes between healthy human individuals. About this clone itself: Its cognate antigen is unknown.

At a deep level, the assay was run. Profiled with immunoSEQ multiplex PCR; TCRdb holds only in-frame clones, not every one. The data show hundreds of thousands of clones, under 80% seen once. General study points: What naive subsets generally showed was a larger estimated richness than memory subsets showed. Naive CD4 clonotypes overlapped across a handful of donors at about 5.3%.

Trimming pared 6 bases from V and 3 bases from J, leaving 18 bases between. CDR1 MDHEN and CDR2 SYDVKM come from the germline V gene. This CDR3 contains 16 residues. V usage is TRBV28 and J usage is TRBJ1-5; TRBD1 is a possible D gene (5 bases). Input material: memory CD4+ T cells sorted from blood. Specified subset: CD45RA-negative fraction. The source is a woman in her 30s in good health. The CDR3 spells CASSSLRAGFNQPQHF. DNA of the CDR3: TGTGCCAGCAGCTCCCTCAGGGCCGGGTTCAATCAGCCCCAGCATTTT.